The 9 T cell receptor beta chains below come from one sample, sequenced in a study of blood T cell repertoires in COVID-19. Libraries were prepared by immunoSEQ multiplex PCR; TCRdb keeps only in-frame clonotypes and omits some of them. The top ten clones hold roughly 7.9% of a sample with about 110,000 clones, around 84% of them seen once. The specimen was peripheral blood. Receptor source: a woman of 80 years or more with active or convalescent COVID-19.

The chain carries TRBV7-8 and TRBJ2-1, with TRBD2 matching 9 bases. Trimming cost V 1 base and J 2 bases; bases outside gene matches: 0. The germline gives CDR1 SGHVS, CDR2 FQNEAQ. The CDR3 is made up of 15 amino acids. CDR3 loop: CASSLGLAAYNEQFF. In DNA form, the CDR3 reads TGTGCCAGCAGCTTAGGACTAGCGGCCTACAATGAGCAGTTCTTC.

V usage is TRBV4-1 and J usage is TRBJ2-2; TRBD1 might be the D (5 bases). Germline V gene data show CDR1 as MGHRA and CDR2 as YSYEKL. Between the trimmed V and J ends, which lost 1 base and 4 bases, there was a span of 7 bases. The CDR3 totals 14 residues. DNA for the CDR3: TGCGCCAGCAGCCAAGTCAGGGTCACCGGGGAGCTGTTTTTT. Amino acid sequence: CASSQVRVTGELFF.

This chain uses TRBV7-9 with TRBJ2-6; the match to TRBD2 covers 7 bases. V lost 7 bases to trimming and J lost 1 base; unmatched junction nucleotides: 7. Germline assignment: CDR1 SEHNR and CDR2 FQNEAQ (reference sequence). CDR3 length: 16 amino acids. CDR3 sequence (DNA): TGTGCCAGCAATGCGGGAGCATCTTCTGGGGCCAACGTCCTGACTTTC. Residues: CASNAGASSGANVLTF. The entire variable domain, with the rest obtained from reference TRBV7-9 and TRBJ2-6, is as follows: DTGVSQNPRHKITKRGQNVTFRCDPISEHNRLYWYRQTLGQGPEFLTYFQNEAQLEKSRLLSDRFSAERPKGSFSTLEIQRTEQGDSAMYLCASNAGASSGANVLTFGAGSRLTVL.

The chain recombines TRBV5-4 with TRBJ2-3, with 8 bases identical to TRBD2. Germline-derived CDR1 and CDR2 are SGHNT and YYREEE (reference sequence). The CDR3 is 15 residues long. J gave up 1 base and V 4 bases, and 5 bases lay outside the gene matches. The CDR3: CASSVGLAGTDTQYF. Written as DNA, the CDR3 is TGTGCCAGCAGCGTAGGACTAGCCGGCACAGATACGCAGTATTTT.

The J gene is TRBJ2-7, the V gene TRBV10-1; TRBD2 matches at 7 bases. V lost 4 bases to trimming and J lost 0 bases; unmatched junction nucleotides: 6. Germline V gene data show CDR1 as WNHNN and CDR2 as SYGVQD (reference sequence). The CDR3 runs 15 residues. CDR3 sequence (DNA): TGCGCCAGCAGTGTATGGAGCGGGGTCTCCTACGAGCAGTACTTC. Residues: CASSVWSGVSYEQYF.

The V and J genes are TRBV28 and TRBJ2-1; perhaps TRBD2 as D (6 bases). The CDR3 has 13 residues. The V and J ends lost 2 bases and 8 bases respectively, with 10 bases between them. Germline CDR1 is MDHEN and CDR2 is SYDVKM. The CDR3 coding sequence is TGTGCCAGCAGTTTAGGGGGGTCCGATGAGCAGTTCTTC. Translated: CASSLGGSDEQFF.

The chain joins TRBV27 to TRBJ2-5; tentatively, D is TRBD2 (6 bases). The V end lost 2 bases, the J end lost 6 bases, and 19 bases lay between the germline ends. The CDR3 has 16 amino acids. Germline V gene data show CDR1 as MNHEY and CDR2 as SMNVEV (reference sequence). This CDR3 is CASSLAETSELKTQYF. The CDR3 coding sequence is TGTGCCAGCAGTTTAGCGGAGACTAGTGAATTAAAGACCCAGTACTTC.

The chain combines TRBV29-1 with TRBJ2-7; 7 bases align to TRBD2. The germline CDR1 and CDR2 sequences are SQVTM and ANQGSEA. Trimming at V came to 8 bases and at J to 10 bases, leaving 8 bases not matched to a gene. This CDR3 contains 10 residues. The CDR3: CSPPGRKQYF. For the CDR3, the DNA is TGCAGCCCCCCCGGGAGGAAACAGTACTTC.

V gene TRBV18 combines with J gene TRBJ2-3; D may be TRBD2 (5 bases). V gave up 1 base and J gave up 0 bases, with 11 bases separating them. The CDR3 is 16 amino acids. CDR1 and CDR2 from the germline V gene are KGHSH and LQKENI. This CDR3 reads CASSPRSGISTDTQYF. The CDR3 nucleotides read TGTGCCAGCTCACCACGTTCGGGGATTAGCACAGATACGCAGTATTTT.